This section outlines one T cell receptor (beta chain) sequence together with its context. This sample is drawn from a study of cytomegalovirus exposure and HLA in healthy donors. J was trimmed by 4 bases and V by 2 bases; bases with no gene match: 6. In germline, CDR1 is SGHTA, CDR2 FQGNSA. This CDR3 is 15 amino acids long. The PCR had 60 Vbeta and 13 Jbeta primers. The method was immunoSEQ multiplex PCR; TCRdb's version includes in-frame clones alone and lacks a portion of them. This repertoire shows some 140,000 clones, 73% found once; its top ten account for 1.3%. The receptor was isolated from a woman in her forties in good health and CMV-seronegative. The sequenced material came from PBMCs. The chain joins TRBV7-2 to TRBJ2-3, with TRBD2 matching over 7 bases. CDR3 region: CASSLRTSQADTQYF. CDR3 coding DNA: TGTGCCAGCAGCTTAAGGACTAGTCAGGCAGATACGCAGTATTTT.